The text below deals with one TCR beta chain. The sample belongs to a study of blood T cell repertoires in COVID-19. At the level of the study: Collection of acute and convalescent COVID-19 samples took place in the United States, Italy and Spain. T cells, B-cell-depleted T cells, or PBMCs supplied cDNA or gDNA.

Methods used by the authors: By means of reference gene primer amplification, nucleated cell counts were estimated. Sequencing used immunoSEQ multiplex PCR; TCRdb keeps in-frame clones, though not all of them. V, J and clone size derive from that table, while D and trimming were established from the DNA sequence. The repertoire holds about 96,000 clones, approximately 84% seen once, with roughly 17% in the top ten. This TCR was sampled from a woman aged 60-75 years with acute or convalescent COVID-19. Material for sequencing was peripheral blood.

CDR3 sequence reads: CATSRASGGTEAFF. The CDR3 DNA follows: TGTGCCACCAGCAGAGCCTCAGGGGGCACTGAAGCTTTCTTT. The chain has TRBV15 and TRBJ1-1; 7 bases map to TRBD1. In germline, CDR1 is LNHNV, CDR2 YYDKDF (reference sequence). With 1 base clipped from V and 4 bases from J, the junction kept 3 bases outside the gene matches. The CDR3 length is 14 residues.